This is a list of T cell receptor beta chains from one sample in a study of regulatory T cells in long-lasting Graves disease. TCRdb ran MiXCR on the multiplex PCR reads and lists one entry per CDR3 protein. The sample records around 460,000 distinct CDR3 sequences, 20% to 25% being singletons. Source: peripheral blood mononuclear cells (PBMCs), taken when the disease was refractory, from a patient treated with antithyroid drugs. These receptors were obtained from a female donor with Graves disease. The CDR3 runs from the conserved cysteine through the conserved F or W. Fields, in order: V gene, D gene, J gene, clone size, CDR3 DNA, CDR3 protein. D genes are given only for firm matches. Not all rows give a size; the values are once, few, many and, for expanded clones, a class.

V: TRBV28
D: TRBD1
J: TRBJ2-3
size: few
DNA: TGTGCCAGCAGTTTGGGGGGACAGGGAGATGATACGCAGTATTTT
CDR3: CASSLGGQGDDTQYF

V: TRBV7-9
D: -
J: TRBJ1-1
size: many
DNA: TGTGCCAGCAGCTTAGTCGGTCAGGGTGCTGAAGCTTTCTTT
CDR3: CASSLVGQGAEAFF

V: TRBV2
D: TRBD2
J: TRBJ2-7
size: many
DNA: TGTGCCAGCAGTGAAGGGGGGGGGACCTACGAGCAGTACTTC
CDR3: CASSEGGGTYEQYF

V: TRBV6-1
D: TRBD2
J: TRBJ2-5
size: many
DNA: TGTGCCAGCAGCTCTAGCGGGGGGACCCAAGAGACCCAGTACTTC
CDR3: CASSSSGGTQETQYF

V: TRBV29-1
D: TRBD1
J: TRBJ2-7
size: few
DNA: TGCAGCGCCGAGACAGGGGGGCTGAAGGAGCAGTACTTC
CDR3: CSAETGGLKEQYF

V: TRBV5-1
D: -
J: TRBJ2-6
size: -
DNA: TGCGCCAGCAGCTTGGGAGGGGGCTCTGGGGCCAACGTCCTGACTTTC
CDR3: CASSLGGGSGANVLTF

V: TRBV19
D: -
J: TRBJ1-1
size: -
DNA: TGTGCCAGTAGTACTCGAGGGGGTTTCACTGAAGCTTTCTTT
CDR3: CASSTRGGFTEAFF

V: TRBV6-1
D: TRBD1
J: TRBJ1-2
size: many
DNA: TGTGCCAGCAGGATACAGGGGGCTGGTGGCTACACCTTC
CDR3: CASRIQGAGGYTF

V: TRBV12-3/TRBV12-4
D: -
J: TRBJ2-5
size: many
DNA: TGTGCCAGCAGTTCCGGACGCCCGGAGACCCAGTACTTC
CDR3: CASSSGRPETQYF

V: TRBV29-1
D: -
J: TRBJ1-1
size: -
DNA: TGCAGCGTTGAAGGGACCGAGGAGGGCACTGAAGCTTTCTTT
CDR3: CSVEGTEEGTEAFF

V: TRBV19
D: TRBD1
J: TRBJ1-5
size: -
DNA: TGTGCCAGTAAAAGGGGACAGGGTGGACGGCCCCAGCATTTT
CDR3: CASKRGQGGRPQHF

V: TRBV28
D: -
J: TRBJ1-2
size: many
DNA: TGTGCCAGCAGTTTAATTGACTTGGGGAGCGGCTACACCTTC
CDR3: CASSLIDLGSGYTF

V: TRBV29-1
D: -
J: TRBJ1-2
size: many
DNA: TGCAGCGTTGAGGACATCAACTCGGGCTACACCTTC
CDR3: CSVEDINSGYTF

V: TRBV28
D: -
J: TRBJ1-4
size: -
DNA: TGTGCCAGCAGTTCCGCAGGGAGGGAAAAACTGTTTTTT
CDR3: CASSSAGREKLFF